Listed here are 25 T cell receptor beta chains from one sample, sequenced in a study of T cell repertoires in cytomegalovirus infection. TCRdb independently ran MiXCR on the reads; one entry per CDR3 protein. Of a few hundred thousand distinct CDR3 sequences in the sample, around 15% were seen once. Sequences were obtained from CD8+ T cells from PBMCs. Receptor source: a human donor in good health (CMV status not recorded). Some clones in this sample may be carry-over from other donors' samples.

The chain joins TRBV15 to TRBJ1-1; D gene unclear. The CDR3 consists of 15 residues. V was cut by 5 bases and J by 8 bases, with 21 bases left in between. CDR1 and CDR2 from the germline V gene are LNHNV and YYDKDF (reference sequence). The CDR3 DNA reads TGTGCCACCAGCGTCCTTCGGCGTCTCGAAAGCGAAGCTTTCTTT. Translation gives CATSVLRRLESEAFF. The variable domain in full, completed from reference TRBV15 and TRBJ1-1, reads DAMVIQNPRYQVTQFGKPVTLSCSQTLNHNVMYWYQQKSSQAPKLLFHYYDKDFNNEADTPDNFQSRRPNTSFCFLDIRSPGLGDTAMYLCATSVLRRLESEAFFGQGTRLTVV.

V and J are TRBV20-1 and TRBJ2-7; the D gene is possibly TRBD2 (6 bases). This CDR3 region has 14 residues. V lost 0 bases and J lost 1, with 10 bases in between. Germline CDR1 is DFQATT and CDR2 is SNEGSKA (reference sequence). This CDR3 is CSAREGGRSYEQYF. The CDR3 nucleotides are TGCAGTGCTAGAGAGGGGGGAAGATCCTACGAGCAGTACTTC.

There are many counts of this clonotype. V and J are TRBV6-1 and TRBJ1-1; possibly TRBD1 for D (6 bases). This CDR3 contains 13 residues. Trimming shortened V by 6 bases and J by 7 bases, and 15 bases separated the two germline ends. Germline V lookup: CDR1 MNHNS, CDR2 SASEGT. In DNA, the CDR3 is TGTGCCAGCAGCCCTCCGGACAGAGATGAAGCTTTCTTT. It translates to CASSPPDRDEAFF.

J is TRBJ1-5 and V is TRBV28; the D gene is possibly TRBD1 (6 bases). Germline V gene data show CDR1 as MDHEN and CDR2 as SYDVKM. V was clipped by 1 base and J by 6 bases, with 10 bases between them. This CDR3 has 14 residues. In DNA form, the CDR3 reads TGTGCCAGCAGTTTATCGTGGGGGGCTCAGCCCCAGCATTTT. It yields the protein CASSLSWGAQPQHF. The whole variable domain, remainder taken from reference TRBV28 and TRBJ1-5, is DVKVTQSSRYLVKRTGEKVFLECVQDMDHENMFWYRQDPGLGLRLIYFSYDVKMKEKGDIPEGYSVSREKKERFSLILESASTNQTSMYLCASSLSWGAQPQHFGDGTRLSIL.

The chain links TRBV29-1 to TRBJ1-2; perhaps TRBD1 as D (5 bases). Trimming pared 6 bases from V and 5 bases from J, leaving 13 bases between. Germline CDR1 and CDR2: SQVTM and ANQGSEA. This CDR3 spans 12 amino acids. In nucleotides, the CDR3 is TGCAGCGTCGCAACAGGATTTTATGGCTACACCTTC. As protein: CSVATGFYGYTF.

At least ten counts were recorded for this clonotype. The rearrangement joins TRBV20-1 to TRBJ1-5; D might be TRBD1 (6 bases). The CDR3 has 16 residues. V lost 0 bases to trimming and J lost 1 base, with 13 bases between them. Germline CDR1 and CDR2: DFQATT and SNEGSKA (reference sequence). The CDR3 nucleotides read TGCAGTGCTAGAGATTGGGGGCCGACGAGCAATCAGCCCCAGCATTTT. It translates to CSARDWGPTSNQPQHF.

This clonotype was counted only a few times. The chain uses TRBV20-1 and TRBJ2-1; a possible D gene is TRBD1 (5 bases). The CDR3 is 16 residues long. V was trimmed by 2 bases and J by 8 bases, leaving 22 bases between them. Germline V gives CDR1 DFQATT, CDR2 SNEGSKA (reference sequence). The DNA for the CDR3 is TGCAGTGCTAGATCTCTTATCGACAGTACTATCGATGAGCAGTTCTTC. It is translated as CSARSLIDSTIDEQFF.

This clonotype was detected ten times or more. The gene calls are TRBV12-5 and TRBJ2-1, with D hard to call. Germline V gene data show CDR1 as LGHNT and CDR2 as FRNRAP. The CDR3 is 15 amino acids. Trimming removed 6 bases from V and 0 bases from J, with 12 bases in between. The CDR3 nucleotides read TGTGCTAGTGGGGTCGGCCGGAGCTCCTACAATGAGCAGTTCTTC. It is translated as CASGVGRSSYNEQFF.

The rearrangement uses TRBV13 and TRBJ1-4; D gene unclear. Germline V CDR1 and CDR2: PRHDT, FYEKMQ (reference sequence). V shed 5 bases and J shed 7 bases, with 8 bases lying between them. This CDR3 has 12 amino acids. In DNA, the CDR3 is TGTGCCAGCAGCCAAGGAAGTGAAAAACTGTTTTTT. This gives the protein CASSQGSEKLFF.

This clonotype appeared a few times. The J gene is TRBJ2-7, the V gene TRBV19, with TRBD1 identical over 8 bases. The CDR3 runs 15 residues. J lost 3 bases, V lost 6 bases, and 10 bases had no gene match. Germline CDR1 is LNHDA and CDR2 is SQIVND (reference sequence). The DNA for the CDR3 is TGTGCCAGTAGGCCGGCAGCCAGGGGGCTCTACGAGCAGTACTTC. Its translation is CASRPAARGLYEQYF.

The chain couples TRBV24-1 to TRBJ2-1, with 7 bases identical to TRBD1. There are 14 residues in the CDR3. Unmatched junction bases numbered 0, after V lost 4 bases and J lost 1 base. Germline-derived CDR1 and CDR2 are KGHDR and SFDVKD. The CDR3, as DNA: TGTGCCACCAGTGACAGGGGGTCCTACAATGAGCAGTTCTTC. Translating gives CATSDRGSYNEQFF.

This clonotype occurred a few times. The chain links TRBV6-5 to TRBJ2-3; possibly TRBD2 for D (6 bases). Germline CDR1 is MNHEY and CDR2 is SVGAGI. CDR3 length equals 17 residues. Trimming shortened V by 0 bases and J by 2 bases, and 15 bases separated the two germline ends. The CDR3 DNA reads as TGTGCCAGCAGTTACTCCCCCAGGACGGGAGACACAGATACGCAGTATTTT. Protein sequence: CASSYSPRTGDTDTQYF.

The chain combines TRBV2 with TRBJ2-1; TRBD2 matches 9 bases. V shed 6 bases and J 6 bases; nucleotides not matched to a gene: 15. CDR1 is SNHLY and CDR2 is FYNNEI in the germline V gene. The length of the CDR3 is 17 residues. This CDR3 reads CASRRRQAGGRFNEQFF. In DNA form, the CDR3 reads TGTGCCAGCAGACGAAGACAAGCGGGGGGCCGGTTCAATGAGCAGTTCTTC. Full variable domain (missing parts from reference TRBV2 and TRBJ2-1): EPEVTQTPSHQVTQMGQEVILRCVPISNHLYFYWYRQILGQKVEFLVSFYNNEISEKSEIFDDQFSVERPDGSNFTLKIRSTKLEDSAMYFCASRRRQAGGRFNEQFFGPGTRLTVL.

CDR3 DNA sequence: TGTGCCAGCGCATCCAAGCCCGGGGGGAACAATCAGCCCCAGCATTTT. This gives the protein CASASKPGGNNQPQHF. The chain joins TRBV6-2 or TRBV6-3 to TRBJ1-5; a weak D match, TRBD1 (5 bases). The CDR3 loop spans 16 amino acids. Between the trimmed V and J ends, which lost 8 bases and 3 bases, there was a span of 20 bases. CDR1 is MNHEY, CDR2 SVGEGT, per germline.

This clonotype has just a few counts. The gene calls are TRBV4-1 and TRBJ1-1; 7 bases are a match to TRBD1. This CDR3 region has 14 residues. Germline-derived CDR1 and CDR2 are MGHRA and YSYEKL. J lost 4 bases, V lost 1 base, and 3 bases had no gene match. CDR3 nucleotides: TGCGCCAGCAGCCAAGGTCCAGGGGGCACTGAAGCTTTCTTT. Translation: CASSQGPGGTEAFF.

CDR3 in amino acids: CASSVEAVPANYGYTF. The CDR3 region has the DNA TGTGCCAGCAGCGTAGAGGCTGTTCCCGCTAACTATGGCTACACCTTC. J is TRBJ1-2 and V is TRBV9; no firm D call. Looked up from germline, CDR1 is SGDLS and CDR2 is YYNGEE. V dropped 0 bases and J dropped 0 bases, with 12 bases sitting between them. CDR3 length equals 16 residues. Variable domain in full (rest from reference TRBV9 and TRBJ1-2): DSGVTQTPKHLITATGQRVTLRCSPRSGDLSVYWYQQSLDQGLQFLIQYYNGEERAKGNILERFSAQQFPDLHSELNLSSLELGDSALYFCASSVEAVPANYGYTFGSGTRLTVV.

The sample holds a few counts of this clonotype. The chain employs TRBV14 and TRBJ1-1; no firm D call. This CDR3 has 14 amino acids. The V end lost 4 bases, the J end lost 5 bases, and 14 bases lay between the germline ends. Germline CDR1 and CDR2: SGHDN and FVKESK. Here the CDR3 DNA reads TGTGCCAGCAGCCGCGGGTCCACATGGACTGAAGCTTTCTTT. Translating gives CASSRGSTWTEAFF.

This chain connects TRBV20-1 to TRBJ1-5, with a weak D call TRBD1 (5 bases). CDR1 and CDR2 from the germline V gene are DFQATT and SNEGSKA (reference sequence). The CDR3 covers 14 residues. V dropped 1 base and J dropped 4 bases, with 11 bases sitting between them. The CDR3 nucleotides are TGCAGTGCTAGAGCGGTGGAGGGGAATCAGCCCCAGCATTTT. Translated, it gives CSARAVEGNQPQHF.

This clonotype appeared many times. The chain combines TRBV7-8 with TRBJ2-6; D remains unclear. V gave up 5 bases and J gave up 15 bases, with 11 bases separating them. CDR1 and CDR2 from the germline V gene are SGHVS and FQNEAQ. The CDR3 runs to 11 residues. Here the CDR3 DNA reads TGTGCCAGCAGCGACCCTACCGGCCTGACTTTC. This encodes CASSDPTGLTF.

This clonotype was seen repeatedly, ten times or more. This chain links TRBV6-6 with TRBJ1-5, with a possible D match to TRBD1 (5 bases). Germline-derived CDR1 and CDR2 are MNHNY and SVGAGI (reference sequence). The CDR3 has 15 amino acids. V lost 0 bases, J lost 0 bases, and 6 bases lay in between. CDR3 sequence (DNA): TGTGCCAGCAGTTACTCGGGACCTAGCAATCAGCCCCAGCATTTT. It codes for CASSYSGPSNQPQHF.

This clonotype was seen repeatedly, ten times or more. The J gene is TRBJ2-7, the V gene TRBV6-5; TRBD2 matches 8 bases. The length of the CDR3 is 15 residues. The germline V gene encodes CDR1 MNHEY and CDR2 SVGAGI. V shed 6 bases, J shed 2 bases, and the junction held 9 bases outside the gene matches. This CDR3 is CASRGHSGVTYEQYF. The CDR3, as DNA: TGTGCCAGCAGAGGGCATAGCGGGGTTACCTACGAGCAGTACTTC.

This clonotype was observed many times. The V and J genes are TRBV7-2 and TRBJ2-6, with unresolved D. CDR1 is SGHTA and CDR2 is FQGNSA in the germline V gene. CDR3 size: 20 residues. Trimming left V 2 bases short and J 0 bases short, with 20 bases between. CDR3 residues: CASSLYPDLTPNSGANVLTF. CDR3 DNA sequence: TGTGCCAGCAGCTTATACCCTGATCTAACTCCCAACTCTGGGGCCAACGTCCTGACTTTC.

This clonotype came up many times. The rearrangement uses TRBV7-6 and TRBJ2-7, with 9 nucleotides matching TRBD1. The junction had 5 bases not matched to a gene; V was cut back by 3 bases and J by 2 bases. Looked up from germline, CDR1 is SGHVS and CDR2 is FNYEAQ. This CDR3 is built from 15 residues. CDR3 DNA: TGTGCCAGCAGCTTTGTAACAGGGGGCGCCTACGAGCAGTACTTC. As protein: CASSFVTGGAYEQYF. The variable domain in full, with the rest retrieved from reference TRBV7-6 and TRBJ2-7, is GAGVSQSPRYKVTKRGQDVALRCDPISGHVSLYWYRQALGQGPEFLTYFNYEAQQDKSGLPNDRFSAERPEGSISTLTIQRTEQRDSAMYRCASSFVTGGAYEQYFGPGTRLTVT.

This clonotype occurred many times. This chain joins TRBV7-9 and TRBJ1-2; no clear D. The CDR3 has 14 amino acids. The V and J ends lost 4 bases and 8 bases respectively, with 17 bases between them. Germline-derived CDR1 and CDR2 are SEHNR and FQNEAQ (reference sequence). The CDR3 bases are TGTGCCAGCAGCTCGGCCCGGGTGGAAGGGGGCTACACCTTC. Protein sequence: CASSSARVEGGYTF.

In its sample, this clonotype was seen many times. This sequence joins TRBV2 and TRBJ1-4, with 7 bases that match TRBD1. The CDR3 is 14 amino acids. Germline CDR1 SNHLY, CDR2 FYNNEI. V was clipped by 7 bases and J by 4 bases; unmatched bases: 6. CDR3 in amino acids: CASNPGQLNEKLFF. The CDR3 region has the DNA TGTGCCAGCAATCCGGGACAGCTTAATGAAAAACTGTTTTTT.